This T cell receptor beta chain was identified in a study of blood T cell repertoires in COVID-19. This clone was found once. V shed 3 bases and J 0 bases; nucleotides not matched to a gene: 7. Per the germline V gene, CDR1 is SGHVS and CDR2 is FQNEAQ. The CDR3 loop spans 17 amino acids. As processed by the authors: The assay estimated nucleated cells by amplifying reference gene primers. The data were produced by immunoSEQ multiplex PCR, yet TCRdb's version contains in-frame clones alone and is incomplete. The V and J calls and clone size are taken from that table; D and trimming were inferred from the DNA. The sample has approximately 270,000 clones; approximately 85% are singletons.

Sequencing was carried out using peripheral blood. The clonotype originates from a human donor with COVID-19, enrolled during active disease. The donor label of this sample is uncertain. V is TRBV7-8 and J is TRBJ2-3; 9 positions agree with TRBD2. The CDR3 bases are TGTGCCAGCAGCTTCCGCCTAGCGGGACGGAGCACAGATACGCAGTATTTT. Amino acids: CASSFRLAGRSTDTQYF.